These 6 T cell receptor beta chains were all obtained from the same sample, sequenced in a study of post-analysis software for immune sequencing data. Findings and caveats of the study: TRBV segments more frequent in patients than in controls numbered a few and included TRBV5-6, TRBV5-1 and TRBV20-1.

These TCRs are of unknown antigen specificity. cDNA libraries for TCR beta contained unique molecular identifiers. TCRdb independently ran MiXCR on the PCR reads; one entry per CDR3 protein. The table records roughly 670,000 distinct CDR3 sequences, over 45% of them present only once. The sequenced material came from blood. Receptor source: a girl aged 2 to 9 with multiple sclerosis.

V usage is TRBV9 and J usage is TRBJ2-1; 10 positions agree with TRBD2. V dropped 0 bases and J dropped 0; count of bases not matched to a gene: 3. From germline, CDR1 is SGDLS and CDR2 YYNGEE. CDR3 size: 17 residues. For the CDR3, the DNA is TGTGCCAGCAGCGTAGAAGCGGGAGGGAGCTCCTACAATGAGCAGTTCTTC. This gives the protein CASSVEAGGSSYNEQFF.

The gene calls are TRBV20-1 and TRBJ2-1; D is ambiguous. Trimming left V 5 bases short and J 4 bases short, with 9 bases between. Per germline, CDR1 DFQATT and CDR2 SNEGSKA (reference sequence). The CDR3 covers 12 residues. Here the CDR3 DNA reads TGCAGTGCTTTTGACTGGTACAATGAGCAGTTCTTC. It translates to CSAFDWYNEQFF.

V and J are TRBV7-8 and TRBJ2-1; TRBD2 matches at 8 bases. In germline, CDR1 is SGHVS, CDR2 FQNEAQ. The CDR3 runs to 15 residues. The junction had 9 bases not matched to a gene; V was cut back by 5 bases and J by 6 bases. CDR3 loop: CASSVIAGSSNEQFF. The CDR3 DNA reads TGTGCCAGCAGCGTTATAGCGGGAAGCTCCAATGAGCAGTTCTTC. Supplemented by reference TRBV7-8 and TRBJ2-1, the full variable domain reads GAGVSQSPRYKVAKRGQDVALRCDPISGHVSLFWYQQALGQGPEFLTYFQNEAQLDKSGLPSDRFFAERPEGSVSTLKIQRTQQEDSAVYLCASSVIAGSSNEQFFGPGTRLTVL.

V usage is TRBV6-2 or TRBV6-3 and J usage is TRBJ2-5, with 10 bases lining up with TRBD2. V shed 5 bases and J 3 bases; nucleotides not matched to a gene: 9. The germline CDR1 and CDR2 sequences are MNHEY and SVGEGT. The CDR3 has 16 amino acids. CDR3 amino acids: CASSKKYSGGEETQYF. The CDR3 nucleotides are TGTGCCAGCAGTAAAAAATACAGCGGGGGGGAAGAGACCCAGTACTTC.

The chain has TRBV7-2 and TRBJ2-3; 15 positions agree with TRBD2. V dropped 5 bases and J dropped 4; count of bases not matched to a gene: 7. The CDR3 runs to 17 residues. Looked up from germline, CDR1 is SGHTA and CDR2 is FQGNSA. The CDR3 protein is CASSTTGLAGGADTQYF. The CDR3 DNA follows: TGTGCCAGCAGCACCACGGGACTAGCGGGGGGCGCAGATACGCAGTATTTT.

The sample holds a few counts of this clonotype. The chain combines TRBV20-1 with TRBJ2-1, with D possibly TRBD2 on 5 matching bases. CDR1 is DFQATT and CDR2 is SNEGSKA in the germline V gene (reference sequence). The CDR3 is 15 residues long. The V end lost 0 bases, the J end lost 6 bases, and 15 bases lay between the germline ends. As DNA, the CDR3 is TGCAGTGCTAGAGATGTCTTGGGCGGACTCAATGAGCAGTTCTTC. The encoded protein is CSARDVLGGLNEQFF.